Sequencing of this T cell receptor (beta chain) was carried out in a study of blood T cell repertoires in COVID-19. Produced via immunoSEQ multiplex PCR; TCRdb's table is partial and in-frame only. Here the sample spans 200,000 to 250,000 clones, 85% being singletons. Germline V gene lookup returns CDR1 SGHNT and CDR2 YENEEA. V was pared by 4 bases and J by 4 bases, with 18 bases between. The CDR3 loop spans 16 amino acids. Participants came from about two dozen US areas, aged roughly 18 to 89 years. Cohorts were assigned according to the clinical history that participants reported. The receptor comes from a woman aged 45-65 years with acute COVID-19. Sequencing was performed on PBMCs or T cells enriched from blood (not recorded which). J is TRBJ2-3 and V is TRBV11-3; no definite D call. CDR3 sequence: CASSSSTLAGSDTQYF. In DNA form, the CDR3 reads TGTGCCAGCAGCTCGAGTACCCTCGCAGGCTCAGATACGCAGTATTTT. The complete variable domain, with remaining parts taken from reference TRBV11-3 and TRBJ2-3, reads EAGVVQSPRYKIIEKKQPVAFWCNPISGHNTLYWYLQNLGQGPELLIRYENEEAVDDSQLPKDRFSAERLKGVDSTLKIQPAELGDSAVYLCASSSSTLAGSDTQYFGPGTRLTVL.